This TCR beta chain was profiled in a study of CD8+ T cells in alopecia areata. Study as a whole: Patients received oral tofacitinib, 5 to 10 mg twice daily, for moderate-to-severe alopecia areata. Study-wide findings and caveats: Researchers report lesional scalp, most notably alopecia totalis/universalis, outstripped normal scalp in clonality.

The table lists this clone with a count of one. Its matching antigen is unknown. The same CDR3 arises from other DNA sequences in this sample as well. The authors sorted CD4+ and CD8+ T cells from PBMCs. Reverse transcription of extracted RNA yielded cDNA, which provided the sequencing template. Clones were read by immunoSEQ multiplex PCR, and TCRdb kept only the in-frame ones, dropping some. The sample carries almost 250,000 clones, around 67% recorded once. The V gene end was trimmed by 1 base and the J gene end by 4 bases; junction bases not matched to a gene: 0. This CDR3 contains 13 residues. Per germline, CDR1 MGHDK and CDR2 SYGVNS.

The sample here was CD4+ T cells sorted from blood, taken at week 0. The V call is TRBV25-1, the J call TRBJ1-2; 7 nucleotides match TRBD1. The clonotype originates from a human donor with alopecia areata. This chain's CDR3 is CASSESGGYGYTF. In nucleotides, the CDR3 is TGTGCCAGCAGTGAATCAGGGGGCTATGGCTACACCTTC.